These 20 T cell receptor beta chains were all obtained from the same sample, sequenced in a study of cytomegalovirus exposure and HLA in healthy donors. PCR used 60 Vbeta primers and 13 Jbeta primers. The repertoire was sequenced with immunoSEQ multiplex PCR; TCRdb's copy has only in-frame clones and lacks some. The sample includes 150,000 to 250,000 clones, around three quarters of them seen just once. Material for sequencing was PBMCs. The receptor source for this set is a man under 40 in good health and CMV-seronegative.

The chain links TRBV28 to TRBJ2-6; D is unresolved. V was shortened by 5 bases and J by 3 bases, with 8 bases between the two germline ends. The CDR3 loop spans 14 amino acids. Germline V gene data show CDR1 as MDHEN and CDR2 as SYDVKM. The CDR3 reads CASSPEHGANVLTF. The DNA of the CDR3 is TGTGCCAGCAGTCCGGAGCATGGGGCCAACGTCCTGACTTTC.

In this sample, this clone turned up a few times. The rearrangement links TRBV7-6 to TRBJ1-1; 12 nucleotides align to TRBD1. The germline V gene has CDR1 SGHVS and CDR2 FNYEAQ. CDR3 size: 18 residues. V lost 5 bases to trimming and J lost 6 bases; unmatched junction nucleotides: 16. The chain's CDR3 is CASSPYTGTGGSRAEAFF. The CDR3 DNA reads TGTGCCAGCAGCCCATATACCGGGACAGGGGGCTCTAGGGCTGAAGCTTTCTTT.

This clone was found once. The J gene is TRBJ2-7, the V gene TRBV5-1; 10 bases agree with TRBD1. The CDR3 covers 14 residues. Germline values: CDR1 SGHRS, CDR2 YFSETQ. Trimming cost V 4 bases and J 2 bases; bases outside gene matches: 3. For the CDR3, the DNA is TGCGCCAGCAGCGAGGGACAGGGGCCCTACGAGCAGTACTTC. This encodes CASSEGQGPYEQYF.

This sequence joins TRBV27 and TRBJ2-7, with D possibly TRBD1 on 6 matching bases. V lost 8 bases and J lost 10, with 15 bases in between. This CDR3 comprises 11 residues. Germline values: CDR1 MNHEY, CDR2 SMNVEV (reference sequence). The CDR3 bases are TGTGCCAGCGGAGGACAGCGGCGACAGTACTTC. The encoded protein is CASGGQRRQYF.

The chain employs TRBV7-3 and TRBJ1-1; D is perhaps TRBD1 (5 bases). Germline loops: CDR1 SGHTA, CDR2 FQGTGA. Trimming stripped 1 base from V and 4 bases from J, with 19 bases between. The CDR3 has 17 residues. For the CDR3, the DNA is TGTGCCAGCAGCTTAAAGGCCCTGTGGGGCCGAATCACTGAAGCTTTCTTT. The encoded protein is CASSLKALWGRITEAFF.

V usage is TRBV5-1 and J usage is TRBJ1-3; D unclear. The CDR3 is made up of 15 amino acids. Germline values: CDR1 SGHRS, CDR2 YFSETQ. V was clipped by 0 bases and J by 0 bases, with 7 bases between them. This CDR3 reads CASSLGPGSGNTIYF. In DNA, the CDR3 is TGCGCCAGCAGCTTGGGCCCAGGCTCTGGAAACACCATATATTTT. Full variable domain (remainder filled in from reference TRBV5-1 and TRBJ1-3): KAGVTQTPRYLIKTRGQQVTLSCSPISGHRSVSWYQQTPGQGLQFLFEYFSETQRNKGNFPGRFSGRQFSNSRSEMNVSTLELGDSALYLCASSLGPGSGNTIYFGEGSWLTVV.

The chain employs TRBV19 and TRBJ1-4; maybe TRBD1 (6 bases). The CDR3 has 13 residues. Germline CDR1 is LNHDA and CDR2 is SQIVND (reference sequence). The germline V and J ends were trimmed by 4 bases and 6 bases, with 9 bases remaining between them. CDR3 in amino acids: CASSTQGDEKLFF. The CDR3 nucleotides are TGTGCCAGTAGTACACAGGGAGATGAAAAACTGTTTTTT.

CDR3 nucleotides: TGTGCCAGCCGGGACTCCTACAATGAGCAGTTCTTC. It specifies CASRDSYNEQFF. The gene calls are TRBV28 and TRBJ2-1, with D possibly matching TRBD2 (5 bases). V was trimmed by 8 bases and J by 0 bases, leaving 5 bases between them. Germline CDR1 MDHEN, CDR2 SYDVKM. CDR3 length: 12 residues.

The rearrangement uses TRBV4-1 and TRBJ2-1, with a possible D match to TRBD1 (6 bases). Germline assignment: CDR1 MGHRA and CDR2 YSYEKL. Trimming shortened V by 0 bases and J by 6 bases, and 9 bases separated the two germline ends. The CDR3 loop spans 14 amino acids. The CDR3, as DNA: TGCGCCAGCAGCCAAGATTCACAGGGCAATGAGCAGTTCTTC. Protein: CASSQDSQGNEQFF.

The rearrangement uses TRBV29-1 and TRBJ1-2; D might be TRBD1 (5 bases). The germline V and J ends were trimmed by 6 bases and 7 bases, with 33 bases remaining between them. The CDR3 contains 18 residues. Germline CDR1 reads SQVTM; CDR2 reads ANQGSEA. CDR3 sequence: CSVPEALRDPDFRGGYTF. The CDR3 nucleotides read TGCAGCGTCCCCGAAGCCCTGCGGGACCCAGACTTTCGCGGTGGCTACACCTTC.

This chain connects TRBV4-1 to TRBJ2-4, with 9 nucleotides matching TRBD2. The ends lost 3 bases at V and 6 bases at J; junction bases unmatched: 9. Per the germline V gene, CDR1 is MGHRA and CDR2 is YSYEKL. This CDR3 spans 16 amino acids. The DNA of the CDR3 is TGCGCCAGCAGCCAGGACCTAGGACTAGCGACAAACATTCAGTACTTC. This gives the protein CASSQDLGLATNIQYF.

V usage is TRBV28 and J usage is TRBJ2-5; D is possibly TRBD1 (6 bases). Judging by the DNA end, TRBJ2-7 fits better; the J call may be wrong. The CDR3 has 13 residues. Looked up from germline, CDR1 is MDHEN and CDR2 is SYDVKM. The CDR3 DNA reads as TGTGCCAGCAGTTTGGACAGCATCTACGAGCAGTACTTC. As protein: CASSLDSIYEQYF.

The gene calls are TRBV12-2 and TRBJ2-1; TRBD2 is the table's D call, not checked against the DNA. TRBV12-2 is flagged as a pseudogene. This CDR3 comprises 16 residues. This CDR3 is CASRLVAGTSYNEQFF. The DNA of the CDR3 is TGTGCAAGTCGCTTAGTAGCGGGGACTTCTTACAATGAGCAGTTCTTC.

The chain uses TRBV2 and TRBJ1-4; TRBD1 aligns across 11 bases. The CDR3 loop spans 18 amino acids. Germline values: CDR1 SNHLY, CDR2 FYNNEI. The J segment lost 6 bases and the V segment lost 0 bases, leaving 9 bases of the junction unmatched. In DNA, the CDR3 is TGTGCCAGCAGTGAAGCGCTTTTCCGGACAGGGGGCGATGAAAAACTGTTTTTT. This sequence encodes CASSEALFRTGGDEKLFF.

The gene calls are TRBV5-6 and TRBJ2-7; TRBD1 is a possible D gene (5 bases). There are 15 residues in the CDR3. CDR1 and CDR2 from the germline V gene are SGHDT and YYEEEE. Trimming cost V 1 base and J 0 bases, with 11 bases left between them. CDR3 in DNA: TGTGCCAGCAGCTTGTGGCAGGGAAGCTCCTACGAGCAGTACTTC. This sequence encodes CASSLWQGSSYEQYF.

The V call is TRBV21-1, the J call TRBJ2-4; TRBD2 is the table's D call and was not checked against the DNA. TRBV21-1 is shown as a pseudogene. The CDR3 is 18 amino acids. CDR3 loop: CASSKALSEGLAKNIQYF. The CDR3 nucleotides read TGTGCCAGCAGCAAAGCGCTTTCGGAGGGGCTAGCCAAAAACATTCAGTACTTC.

CDR3 sequence (DNA): TGCGCCAGCAGCTTGTGGACAGACGGAAACACCATATATTTT. It codes for CASSLWTDGNTIYF. V is TRBV5-1 and J is TRBJ1-3; weak D call: TRBD1 (6 bases). CDR1 and CDR2 from the germline V gene are SGHRS and YFSETQ. Deletions cut 1 base from V and 4 bases from J, with 9 bases between. The CDR3 runs 14 residues. The whole variable domain, remainder taken from reference TRBV5-1 and TRBJ1-3, is KAGVTQTPRYLIKTRGQQVTLSCSPISGHRSVSWYQQTPGQGLQFLFEYFSETQRNKGNFPGRFSGRQFSNSRSEMNVSTLELGDSALYLCASSLWTDGNTIYFGEGSWLTVV.

The table lists this clone with a few counts. This chain uses TRBV5-1 with TRBJ2-1; 7 bases agree with TRBD1. Looked up from germline, CDR1 is SGHRS and CDR2 is YFSETQ. This CDR3 is 14 amino acids long. J was trimmed by 5 bases and V by 0 bases; bases with no gene match: 2. CDR3 nucleotide sequence: TGCGCCAGCAGCTTGGGGGACAGTAACAATGAGCAGTTCTTC. Translated, it gives CASSLGDSNNEQFF.

The count of this clone is one. V gene TRBV5-4 combines with J gene TRBJ2-7; 13 positions match TRBD2. The germline V gene has CDR1 SGHNT and CDR2 YYREEE (reference sequence). The trim removed 5 bases at V and 3 bases at J, leaving 11 bases unmatched. The CDR3 sequence is 17 residues long. The CDR3 loop reads CASRPTPTSGRVYEQYF. The CDR3 bases are TGTGCCAGCAGACCAACCCCAACTAGCGGGAGGGTCTACGAGCAGTACTTC.

The rearrangement links TRBV28 to TRBJ2-1; D is possibly TRBD1 (6 bases). The CDR3 loop spans 16 amino acids. Germline V gene sequence: CDR1 MDHEN, CDR2 SYDVKM. The V end was cut by 5 bases, the J end by 8 bases, with 22 bases between. The CDR3 region is CASSNRDTLPSHEQFF. The CDR3, as DNA: TGTGCCAGCAGTAACCGGGACACTCTTCCGTCCCATGAGCAGTTCTTC.